The present T cell receptor (beta chain) was sequenced within a study of T cell changes during pregnancy in multiple sclerosis. The repertoire was sequenced with immunoSEQ multiplex PCR; TCRdb's copy has only in-frame clones and lacks some. The repertoire consists of 85,000 to 100,000 clones, with around 93% occurring once and the leading ten covering roughly 0.91%. Trimming at V came to 4 bases and at J to 7 bases, leaving 13 bases not matched to a gene. The germline gives CDR1 SGHTA, CDR2 FQGNSA. CDR3 length: 16 amino acids. The sample was peripheral blood, taken before pregnancy. This chain joins TRBV7-2 and TRBJ1-2; 9 bases are a match to TRBD1. The source of this sequence is a female donor with multiple sclerosis, enrolled in a pregnancy study. DNA for the CDR3: TGTGCCAGCAGCTCGTACCGGGACAGGGTCTATCGTGGCTACACCTTC. This gives the protein CASSSYRDRVYRGYTF.